This record covers a single TCR beta chain. Its antigen remains unknown. These data belong to a study of shared clonotypes between healthy human individuals. Overall study: Samples came from a couple of female and a few male donors aged 18 to 49.

This CDR3 spans 14 amino acids. V dropped 2 bases and J dropped 3; count of bases not matched to a gene: 2. Looked up from germline, CDR1 is SGHVS and CDR2 is FQNEAQ. Study-level points and caveats: Deeper or shallower sequencing was expected to change how clonotypes are shared among donors.

Clones were read by immunoSEQ multiplex PCR, and TCRdb kept only the in-frame ones, dropping some. The sample lists 850,000 to 1,200,000 clones; under 80% were seen once. The chain couples TRBV7-8 to TRBJ2-7, with 9 bases identical to TRBD1. The sample comprised memory CD4+ T cells sorted from blood. Subset given: CD45RA-negative fraction. This receptor was taken from a man aged 18 to 29 in good health. CDR3 sequence (DNA): TGTGCCAGCAGCTTAACAGGGGGCATCTACGAGCAGTACTTC. Its protein product is CASSLTGGIYEQYF.